This entry lists 3 T cell receptor beta chains sequenced from one sample in a study of beta chain features in type 1 diabetes. The investigators reverse transcribed all of the isolated RNA, so they sequenced expressed TCRB transcripts. Sequencing was performed with immunoSEQ multiplex PCR; in TCRdb, only in-frame clones are kept and a portion is missing. Of 130,000 to 150,000 clones in the sample, 9.2% were seen once. The material sequenced was central memory CD4+ T cells from blood. All receptors come from a man aged 18 to 29 in good health.

This clone turned up a few times. The chain couples TRBV7-2 to TRBJ2-5, with D unclear. Germline lookup yields CDR1 SGHTA and CDR2 FQGNSA. V gave up 4 bases and J gave up 3 bases, with 9 bases separating them. This CDR3 is 13 amino acids long. The CDR3 loop reads CASSSQLEETQYF. The DNA of the CDR3 is TGTGCCAGCAGCTCGCAGTTGGAAGAGACCCAGTACTTC.

The chain carries TRBV2 and TRBJ2-5, with TRBD2 identical over 10 bases. The CDR3 length is 15 residues. Per germline, CDR1 SNHLY and CDR2 FYNNEI. V lost 6 bases to trimming and J lost 5 bases; unmatched junction nucleotides: 9. The DNA of the CDR3 is TGTGCCAGCAGGCGAGCGGGGGGGCCGGGCGAGACCCAGTACTTC. Its translation is CASRRAGGPGETQYF.

This clone was seen a handful of times. V and J are TRBV7-2 and TRBJ1-5; tentatively, D is TRBD1 (6 bases). This CDR3 is 14 amino acids long. Between the trimmed V and J ends, which lost 7 bases and 6 bases, there was a span of 16 bases. CDR1 and CDR2 from the germline V gene are SGHTA and FQGNSA. The CDR3 DNA follows: TGTGCCAGCACCTGGGGGGGCCGGGGTCAGCCCCAGCATTTT. It specifies CASTWGGRGQPQHF. The variable domain in full, with the rest retrieved from reference TRBV7-2 and TRBJ1-5, is GAGVSQSPSNKVTEKGKDVELRCDPISGHTALYWYRQSLGQGLEFLIYFQGNSAPDKSGLPSDRFSAERTGGSVSTLTIQRTQQEDSAVYLCASTWGGRGQPQHFGDGTRLSIL.